This T cell receptor beta chain was identified during a study of blood T cell repertoires in COVID-19. Generated by immunoSEQ multiplex PCR, the TCRdb table keeps only in-frame clones and is missing some. The sample gives 200,000 to 250,000 clones, roughly 90% of which show up once; about 4% is in the top ten. The CDR3 runs to 15 residues. With 1 base clipped from V and 6 bases from J, the junction kept 5 bases outside the gene matches. From germline, CDR1 is SGHVS and CDR2 FQNEAQ. Sequencing input: PBMCs or T cells enriched from blood (not recorded which). The chain has TRBV7-8 and TRBJ1-5; 8 bases map to TRBD1. This clonotype was sampled from a woman aged 30 to 39 who had recovered from COVID-19. The CDR3 is CASSLVTGGTQPQHF. The CDR3 DNA follows: TGTGCCAGCAGCTTAGTAACAGGGGGAACTCAGCCCCAGCATTTT.